This is a list of T cell receptor beta chains from one sample in a study of CD8 T cells in ankylosing spondylitis. TCRdb redid the calling of the 5' RACE reads with MiXCR, one entry per CDR3 protein. Of about 440,000 distinct CDR3 sequences in the sample, 17% were seen once. The sequencing sample was made of blood, either unsorted or a sorted T cell fraction (not recorded which). These receptor sequences come from a male donor with ankylosing spondylitis. Each CDR3 is given with its conserved first and last residue. A D gene is named only where the DNA matches it firmly. Clone size is shown for a subset of rows, as once, few, many or a class of expanded clone.

>TRBV5-6|TRBJ1-2|few|NA
TGTGCCAGCAGCTTAAGTCCCGAGGGCTATGGCTACACCTTC
CASSLSPEGYGYTF
>TRBV7-2|TRBJ1-2|many|NA
TGTGCCAGCAGCCTCGACGTAGGGGGCTACACCTTC
CASSLDVGGYTF
>TRBV2|TRBJ1-1|few|NA
TGTGCCAGCGCCTTCGGACAACCGATCACTGAAGCTTTCTTT
CASAFGQPITEAFF
>TRBV12-3/TRBV12-4|TRBJ1-5|few|TRBD1
TGTGCCAGCAGGGTAAACAGGGGGAGCAATCAGCCCCAGCATTTT
CASRVNRGSNQPQHF
>TRBV20-1|TRBJ2-7|few|TRBD2
TGCAGTGCTAGAGCTAGCGGGCGCTCCTACGAGCAGTACTTC
CSARASGRSYEQYF
>TRBV7-2|TRBJ2-3|few|TRBD2
TGTGCCAGCAGCTTAGTTGGGGGGGGAGATACGCAGTATTTT
CASSLVGGGDTQYF
>TRBV12-3/TRBV12-4|TRBJ2-7|NA|NA
TGTGCCAGCAGTTTGGAACTGGGGGCCTACGAGCAGTACTTC
CASSLELGAYEQYF
>TRBV6-2/TRBV6-3|TRBJ1-2|NA|NA
TGTGCCAGCAGTGATGACAGACATGGCTACACCTTC
CASSDDRHGYTF
>TRBV28|TRBJ2-1|NA|TRBD2
TGTGCCAGCAGTTTGAGGTCCGGGGGGTCCTACAATGAGCAGTTCTTC
CASSLRSGGSYNEQFF
>TRBV14|TRBJ1-1|many|TRBD1
TGTGCCAGCAGCCAAGATCACTACAGGGGTTTGAACACTGAAGCTTTCTTT
CASSQDHYRGLNTEAFF
>TRBV12-3/TRBV12-4|TRBJ2-7|few|TRBD1
TGTGCCAGCACCAACGGACAGGGGGCGTCAGTCGAGCAGTACTTC
CASTNGQGASVEQYF
>TRBV7-2|TRBJ2-1|few|TRBD1
TGTGCCAGCACCCGGGACAGGGGGCGCGATGAGCAGTTCTTC
CASTRDRGRDEQFF
>TRBV4-1|TRBJ2-1|NA|NA
TGCGCCAGCAGCCCGATCGACAGGGGAGGGTACAATGAGCAGTTCTTC
CASSPIDRGGYNEQFF
>TRBV4-3|TRBJ2-2|many|TRBD1
TGCGCCAGCAGCCAGACAGGGAATGCCGGGGAGCTGTTTTTT
CASSQTGNAGELFF
>TRBV12-3/TRBV12-4|TRBJ2-1|NA|NA
TGTGCCAGCAGTTTAGAACGGGGAGGCTCCTACAATGAGCAGTTCTTC
CASSLERGGSYNEQFF
>TRBV18|TRBJ1-1|few|NA
TGTGCCAGCTCAGCCAACGGGGTTGGAGGGAAGACTGAAGCTTTCTTT
CASSANGVGGKTEAFF
>TRBV6-5|TRBJ1-1|NA|NA
TGTGCCAGCAGTTACATTCAGACTTCCACTGAAGCTTTCTTT
CASSYIQTSTEAFF
>TRBV5-5|TRBJ2-3|NA|TRBD1
TGTGCCAGCAGCTTAGGGACAGGGGGCTTCACAGATACGCAGTATTTT
CASSLGTGGFTDTQYF
>TRBV15|TRBJ2-1|few|NA
TGTGCCACCAGCAGAGATATCGGCGCAGAGGTGCAGTTCTTC
CATSRDIGAEVQFF
>TRBV20-1|TRBJ1-2|NA|NA
TGCAGTGCCATCCCAGGGGCTAACTATGGCTACACCTTC
CSAIPGANYGYTF
>TRBV5-1|TRBJ2-1|few|NA
TGCGCCAGCAGCTTGGCCGACAGTTACGCACGGCAGTTCTTC
CASSLADSYARQFF
>TRBV11-1|TRBJ2-1|few|NA
TGTGCCAGCAGCTTCCCAGGGTATCGGTCAAATGAGCAGTTCTTC
CASSFPGYRSNEQFF
>TRBV6-1|TRBJ1-6|NA|TRBD1
TGTGCCAGCAGAAGACAGGGCGATTCACCCCTCCACTTT
CASRRQGDSPLHF
>TRBV28|TRBJ2-4|NA|TRBD2
TGTGCCAGCAATACTAGCGGGAGGGACGCCAAAAACATTCAGTACTTC
CASNTSGRDAKNIQYF
>TRBV4-2|TRBJ1-4|NA|NA
TGTGCCAGCAGCCAACCGGGACACGCGGATGAAAAACTGTTTTTT
CASSQPGHADEKLFF
>TRBV12-3/TRBV12-4|TRBJ1-2|few|TRBD1
TGTGCCAGCAGCTCCCTTGGACAGGGCCGGGGAGGCTACACCTTC
CASSSLGQGRGGYTF
>TRBV4-1|TRBJ2-1|few|TRBD2
TGCGCCAGCAGCCACCCGGGACTAACGGTTAATGAGCAGTTCTTC
CASSHPGLTVNEQFF
>TRBV7-8|TRBJ1-1|NA|NA
TGTGCCAGCATCGGTTATACTGAAGCTTTCTTT
CASIGYTEAFF
>TRBV5-1|TRBJ2-7|few|TRBD1
TGCGCCAGCAGCTCGGGACAGTTATCCTACGAGCAGTACTTC
CASSSGQLSYEQYF
>TRBV25-1|TRBJ1-1|NA|TRBD1
TGTGCCAGCAGCAAGACAGGGTTGGGTGGGAGCACTGAAGCTTTCTTT
CASSKTGLGGSTEAFF
>TRBV9|TRBJ2-5|many|NA
TGTGCCAGCAGCGTAGGGGGGGCTCAAGAGACCCAGTACTTC
CASSVGGAQETQYF
>TRBV27|TRBJ2-5|few|TRBD1
TGTGCCAGCAGTTTCGGGACAGGCCTCCAAGAGACCCAGTACTTC
CASSFGTGLQETQYF
>TRBV4-1|TRBJ2-3|few|TRBD2
TGCGCCAGCAGCCAAGGACTAGCGATAGATACGCAGTATTTT
CASSQGLAIDTQYF
>TRBV9|TRBJ1-1|NA|NA
TGTGCCAGCAGCGGGGGGTGGGAGAATACTGAAGCTTTCTTT
CASSGGWENTEAFF
>TRBV2|TRBJ1-1|few|NA
TGTGCCAGCAGTGAAGCAAACGGGTGGAACACTGAAGCTTTCTTT
CASSEANGWNTEAFF
>TRBV2|TRBJ2-1|NA|TRBD2
TGTGCCAGCGAACAGTTCGGACTAGCGGGAAACAATGAGCAGTTCTTC
CASEQFGLAGNNEQFF
>TRBV18|TRBJ2-3|NA|NA
TGTGCCAGCTCACCCCTATGGAATCCAGCAGATACGCAGTATTTT
CASSPLWNPADTQYF
>TRBV29-1|TRBJ2-7|NA|TRBD2
TGCAGCGTTGTGACTAGCGGGAGTTACGAGCAGTACTTC
CSVVTSGSYEQYF
>TRBV20-1|TRBJ2-4|few|NA
TGCAGTGCTGAGAGCGGTTGGGCCAAAAACATTCAGTACTTC
CSAESGWAKNIQYF
>TRBV7-9|TRBJ1-2|few|NA
TGTGCCAGCAGCTTAGAGAGCCGTAACTATGGCTACACCTTC
CASSLESRNYGYTF
>TRBV6-2/TRBV6-3|TRBJ2-3|few|TRBD2
TGTGCCAGCTCGACTAGCGGGATAGCCGGAGATACGCAGTATTTT
CASSTSGIAGDTQYF
>TRBV5-1|TRBJ2-3|NA|NA
TGCGCCAGCAGCCTAGGACCTCTGGGTGGGGATACGCAGTATTTT
CASSLGPLGGDTQYF
>TRBV12-3/TRBV12-4|TRBJ1-1|NA|NA
TGTGCCAGCAGTTTAGCGGGGGTGGGGAACACTGAAGCTTTCTTT
CASSLAGVGNTEAFF
>TRBV20-1|TRBJ2-1|many|TRBD2
TGCAGTGCTAGGGAACTAGCGGGGGGCTACAATGAGCAGTTCTTC
CSARELAGGYNEQFF
>TRBV20-1|TRBJ2-1|many|TRBD2
TGCAGTGCACCCTCTAGCGGGAGTCCCTACCTACCCCCACAGTTCTTC
CSAPSSGSPYLPPQFF
>TRBV29-1|TRBJ1-1|NA|NA
TGCAGCGTCAGGTGGCAGGAAGACACTGAAGCTTTCTTT
CSVRWQEDTEAFF
>TRBV7-9|TRBJ1-1|NA|NA
TGTGCCAGCAGCTTAATTCTGGGGAACACTGAAGCTTTCTTT
CASSLILGNTEAFF
>TRBV12-3/TRBV12-4|TRBJ2-6|few|TRBD1
TGTGCCAGCAGTTTAAGGCAGGGGGCGGCTGGGGCCAACGTCCTGACTTTC
CASSLRQGAAGANVLTF
>TRBV7-9|TRBJ2-4|NA|TRBD2
TGTGCCAGCAGCTCCCGTCCGAGCGGGGACAAAAACATTCAGTACTTC
CASSSRPSGDKNIQYF
>TRBV3-1|TRBJ2-1|NA|NA
TGTGCCAGCAGCCCCCCGTCACTCCTAACCCCCAATGAGCAGTTCTTC
CASSPPSLLTPNEQFF
>TRBV5-1|TRBJ2-1|many|TRBD2
TGCGCCAGCAGCCTGACTAGCGGGGGCCACAATGAGCAGTTCTTC
CASSLTSGGHNEQFF
>TRBV20-1|TRBJ1-5|NA|NA
TGCCCGACCCATACAGGATACCTCCGAGAACATAGCAATCAGCCCCAGCATTTT
CPTHTGYLREHSNQPQHF
>TRBV2|TRBJ2-2|NA|NA
TGTGCCAGCAGTGGCAGACACGCCGGGGAGCTGTTTTTT
CASSGRHAGELFF